One T cell receptor (beta chain) is described in this entry. Its antigen is not identified. Healthy bone marrow donors supplied every sample. The PCR ran on 60 Vbeta and 13 Jbeta primers. Here immunoSEQ multiplex PCR was the method, and the copy in TCRdb shows in-frame clones only, minus some. The record lists about 160,000 clones, of which the ten most abundant hold roughly 1.3%. The data stem from a study of cytomegalovirus exposure and HLA in healthy donors. Overall study context: Inside one of the first data releases sat roughly 80 million unique TCRs taken from HLA-typed donors. The study, taken as a whole, reports: Later analysis identified a missense DCLRE1C variant that was linked to TCR beta V- and J-gene trimming. In an earlier analysis, productive rearrangement rates for most beta V segments clustered near 87% or 30%.

This CDR3 spans 12 amino acids. Germline V gene lookup returns CDR1 SGHDN and CDR2 FVKESK. V was pared by 8 bases and J by 7 bases, with 5 bases of the junction left unmatched. Sequenced sample: PBMCs. The chain couples TRBV14 to TRBJ2-4, with 7 bases that match TRBD2. The TCR sequence derives from a woman between 55 and 75 years old in good health and CMV-seronegative. The CDR3: CASGTGGNIQYF. The CDR3 DNA reads as TGTGCCAGCGGAACGGGAGGCAACATTCAGTACTTC.